This TCR beta chain was retrieved from a study of identical twins' blood T cells. Overall study context: Twelve libraries, six alpha and six beta, gave some 50 million reads.

This clonotype was detected ten times or more. Six healthy women, forming three identical twin pairs, donated samples. Each TCR cDNA library carried sample-specific barcodes on both ends. Methods used by the authors: Each donor had about 90,000 to nearly 500,000 clonotypes. From the 5' RACE reads, TCRdb called clonotypes with MiXCR, one entry per CDR3 protein. These V and J calls rely on TCRdb rather than the paper's analysis. The table has 350,000 to 400,000 distinct CDR3 sequences, roughly 27% seen once. Germline V lookup: CDR1 SGHRS, CDR2 YFSETQ. Trimming cost V 0 bases and J 4 bases, with 13 bases left between them. The CDR3 is 15 residues long.

The source is a woman between 18 and 49 years old in good health. The rearrangement uses TRBV5-1 and TRBJ1-1; the D gene is possibly TRBD1 (6 bases). Specimen: PBMCs. CDR3 loop: CASSLAGQGFTEAFF. DNA of the CDR3: TGCGCCAGCAGCTTGGCAGGTCAGGGGTTCACTGAAGCTTTCTTT.